This TCR beta chain stems from a study of Ad26.COV2.S vaccination and SARS-CoV-2 variants. General study points: Placebo recipients and vaccine recipients were similar in non-spike TCR breadth.

Trimming removed 0 bases from V and 8 bases from J, with 16 bases in between. Germline loops: CDR1 SQVTM, CDR2 ANQGSEA. This CDR3 has 14 amino acids. As regards this clone: Its antigen remains unknown.

The treatment denotes: approximately 18 received Ad26.COV2.S at low or high dose, single or two shots; about 5 received placebo; per-sample allocation not given. It was on day 63 after the first vaccine or placebo injection that samples were taken. Measured with immunoSEQ multiplex PCR; TCRdb has only the in-frame clones, and not every one. The sample includes hundreds of thousands of clones, roughly 90% of them seen just once. This clonotype was obtained from a person aged 18-65 years who received the Ad26.COV2.S COVID-19 vaccine or a placebo. The specimen comprised peripheral blood, sampled in a trial of Ad26.COV2.S vaccine versus placebo. The genes are TRBV29-1 and TRBJ1-2, with D possibly matching TRBD1 (5 bases). The CDR3 loop is CSVEDQGQGKGYTF. The CDR3, as DNA: TGCAGCGTTGAAGATCAAGGGCAGGGAAAGGGCTACACCTTC.